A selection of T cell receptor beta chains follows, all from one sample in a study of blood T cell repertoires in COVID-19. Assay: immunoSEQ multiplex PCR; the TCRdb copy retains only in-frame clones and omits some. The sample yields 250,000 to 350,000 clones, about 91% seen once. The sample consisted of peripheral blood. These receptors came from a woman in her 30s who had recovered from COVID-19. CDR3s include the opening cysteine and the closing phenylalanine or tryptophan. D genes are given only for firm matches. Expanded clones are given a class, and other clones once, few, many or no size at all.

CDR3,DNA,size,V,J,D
CASSVVGGGGYTF,TGTGCCAGCAGCGTAGTCGGGGGAGGTGGCTACACCTTC,once,TRBV9,TRBJ1-2,-
CASSAIGEQYF,TGTGCCAGCAGCGCGATTGGCGAGCAGTACTTC,-,TRBV11-2,TRBJ2-7,-
CASSVGQTSNQPQHF,TGTGCCAGCAGCGTAGGACAGACTAGCAATCAGCCCCAGCATTTT,-,TRBV9,TRBJ1-5,-
CASIGTGKINEQFF,TGTGCCAGCATTGGGACAGGGAAAATCAATGAGCAGTTCTTC,-,TRBV6-5,TRBJ2-1,TRBD1
CASSELVRNYGYTF,TGCGCCAGCAGCGAACTGGTCCGGAACTATGGCTACACCTTC,-,TRBV4-1,TRBJ1-2,-
CASSFEADRGYYGYTF,TGTGCCAGCAGTTTCGAGGCAGACAGGGGGTACTATGGCTACACCTTC,-,TRBV27,TRBJ1-2,TRBD1
CASSSGAYNEQFF,TGTGCCAGCAGTTCCGGAGCCTACAATGAGCAGTTCTTC,-,TRBV12-3/TRBV12-4,TRBJ2-1,-
CASSVGGGTYNEQFF,TGTGCCAGCAGCGTAGGCGGCGGGACCTACAATGAGCAGTTCTTC,-,TRBV9,TRBJ2-1,-
CSVNRDTTSTDTQYF,TGCAGCGTCAACCGGGACACAACTAGCACAGATACGCAGTATTTT,-,TRBV29-1,TRBJ2-3,-
CASSDTGGSGANVLTF,TGTGCCAGCAGTGATACAGGGGGCTCTGGGGCCAACGTCCTGACTTTC,-,TRBV25-1,TRBJ2-6,TRBD1
CASSLTTSEAFF,TGTGCCAGCAGTTTGACTACGAGTGAAGCTTTCTTT,-,TRBV25-1,TRBJ1-1,-
CSASSLAGAYEQYF,TGCAGTGCTAGTTCCCTAGCGGGAGCCTACGAGCAGTACTTC,-,TRBV20-1,TRBJ2-7,TRBD2
CATSRGTSGSTDTQYF,TGTGCCACCAGCAGAGGGACTAGCGGGAGCACAGATACGCAGTATTTT,-,TRBV15,TRBJ2-3,TRBD2
CASSPSGSMNTEAFF,TGTGCCAGCAGCCCTTCGGGGAGCATGAACACTGAAGCTTTCTTT,-,TRBV13,TRBJ1-1,-
CASSADRSEQYF,TGTGCCAGCAGTGCGGACAGGAGCGAGCAGTACTTC,-,TRBV2,TRBJ2-7,TRBD1
CASSLWGTTNSGNTIYF,TGTGCCAGCAGTTTATGGGGGACTACTAACTCTGGAAACACCATATATTTT,-,TRBV28,TRBJ1-3,-
CASSPLSGTGGTGELFF,TGTGCCAGCAGTCCCCTTTCCGGGACAGGGGGCACCGGGGAGCTGTTTTTT,many,TRBV6-6,TRBJ2-2,TRBD1
CASSPGENEKLFF,TGCGCCAGCAGCCCAGGGGAAAATGAAAAACTGTTTTTT,once,TRBV5-1,TRBJ1-4,-
CCCAGGGSSYNSPLHF,TGCTGCTGCGCTGGGGGAGGGAGCTCCTATAATTCACCCCTCCACTTT,-,TRBV28,TRBJ1-6,-
CASILRPRTNTGELFF,TGTGCCAGCATTCTACGGCCGAGGACGAACACCGGGGAGCTGTTTTTT,-,TRBV27,TRBJ2-2,-
CASSRMQRGAETQYF,TGTGCCAGCAGCCGGATGCAGCGGGGCGCCGAGACCCAGTACTTC,-,TRBV7-2,TRBJ2-5,TRBD2
CASSPYNEQFF,TGTGCCAGCAGTCCATACAATGAGCAGTTCTTC,-,TRBV28,TRBJ2-1,-
CASSSRTETNYGYTF,TGTGCCAGCAGCTCAAGGACAGAAACTAACTATGGCTACACCTTC,-,TRBV9,TRBJ1-2,-
CASSPQDTYGYTF,TGTGCCAGCTCACCACAGGACACTTATGGCTACACCTTC,-,TRBV18,TRBJ1-2,-
CASSTSGGDYEQYF,TGTGCCAGCAGCACATCGGGGGGCGACTACGAGCAGTACTTC,-,TRBV7-2,TRBJ2-7,-
CARPGQCLPQHF,TGTGCCAGACCGGGACAATGTCTACCCCAGCATTTT,-,TRBV2,TRBJ1-5,-